The source of this TCR beta chain is a study of cytomegalovirus exposure and HLA in healthy donors. Germline CDR1 reads SGHRS; CDR2 reads YFSETQ. The CDR3 is 14 residues long. The V end lost 6 bases, the J end lost 4 bases, and 16 bases lay between the germline ends. Use of 60 Vbeta and 13 Jbeta primers characterized the PCR. Assay: immunoSEQ multiplex PCR; the TCRdb copy retains only in-frame clones and omits some. Of 100,000 or so clones listed, around 80% were seen once; the top ten hold 2.5% to 3.5%. Points on this clone: Its cognate antigen is unknown.

Study-wide findings and caveats: The Asian-associated ancestry cluster reportedly had fewer N-insertions than the approximately 670-donor mean in a later analysis. Reportedly, HLA-A and HLA-B alleles of most subjects were accurately predicted from TCR beta. Investigators reported approximately 170 TCR beta chains as tied to cytomegalovirus.

What was sequenced was PBMCs. The sequence derives from a woman in her thirties or forties in good health and CMV-seronegative. V is TRBV5-1 and J is TRBJ1-1, with D perhaps matching TRBD1 (6 bases). In nucleotides, the CDR3 is TGCGCCAGCACCCCCCGACAGGAAACCACTGAAGCTTTCTTT. This translates into CASTPRQETTEAFF.